This is a list of T cell receptor beta chains from one sample in a study of blood T cell repertoires in COVID-19. Generated by immunoSEQ multiplex PCR, the TCRdb table keeps only in-frame clones and is missing some. This table has over 150,000 clones, approximately 84% appearing once. Sequenced input: peripheral blood. Receptors originate from a woman aged 80 or over with COVID-19, enrolled during active disease. Both conserved end residues are part of each CDR3. The D gene is left open where the match is weak. Some rows mark clone size as missing; the rest say once, few, many or name a class of expanded clone.

TRBJ1-2,few,TRBV19,TRBD1,CASSTRDRAAGYTF,TGTGCCAGTAGTACCCGGGACAGGGCGGCTGGCTACACCTTC
TRBJ1-1,few,TRBV19,.,CASSRTLHQAFF,TGTGCCAGTAGTAGGACTCTCCATCAAGCTTTCTTT
TRBJ2-2,.,TRBV10-3,.,CAIRPRGGELFF,TGTGCCATCCGCCCAAGGGGGGGGGAGCTGTTTTTT
TRBJ2-7,few,TRBV18,.,CASSPTPSESSYEQYF,TGTGCCAGCTCACCCACTCCTAGCGAGAGCTCCTACGAGCAGTACTTC
TRBJ2-1,.,TRBV5-1,TRBD1,CASSFLRTGGSYNEQFF,TGCGCCAGCAGCTTTTTAAGAACAGGGGGCTCCTACAATGAGCAGTTCTTC
TRBJ1-2,.,TRBV2,.,CASRMGGYGYTF,TGTGCCAGCAGGATGGGGGGCTATGGCTACACCTTC
TRBJ2-3,.,TRBV6-5,.,CASRAISPAADTQYF,TGTGCCAGCAGGGCCATTTCCCCGGCGGCAGATACGCAGTATTTT
TRBJ2-7,.,TRBV30,.,CAWTDRSYEQYF,TGTGCCTGGACGGACAGAAGCTACGAGCAGTACTTC
TRBJ2-2,.,TRBV25-1,TRBD1,CASSPRTGGAGELFF,TGTGCCAGCAGTCCTAGGACAGGGGGGGCGGGGGAGCTGTTTTTT
TRBJ1-2,once,TRBV15,TRBD1,CATSRVTGGNGGYTF,TGTGCCACCAGCAGAGTGACAGGGGGTAACGGTGGCTACACCTTC
TRBJ2-3,.,TRBV27,TRBD2,CASSEASGRAGGTDTQYF,TGTGCCAGCAGTGAAGCTAGCGGGAGGGCGGGCGGCACAGATACGCAGTATTTT
TRBJ2-7,.,TRBV29-1,TRBD1,CSVEVTGQVEYF,TGCAGCGTTGAAGTTACCGGACAGGTGGAGTACTTC
TRBJ2-7,few,TRBV18,TRBD2,CASSPGLAGWGYSYEQYF,TGTGCCAGCTCACCAGGACTAGCGGGCTGGGGCTACTCCTACGAGCAGTACTTC
TRBJ2-7,.,TRBV18,.,CASSPQGTQAAHEQYF,TGTGCCAGCTCACCACAGGGGACTCAAGCGGCCCACGAGCAGTACTTC
TRBJ1-5,.,TRBV19,TRBD1,CASSIGDRGDWPQHF,TGTGCCAGTAGTATCGGGGACAGGGGAGATTGGCCCCAGCATTTT
TRBJ2-7,.,TRBV7-2,TRBD2,CASSDRRLAGHYEQYF,TGTGCCAGCAGCGACAGACGACTAGCGGGCCACTACGAGCAGTACTTC
TRBJ1-1,.,TRBV5-1,.,CASSLEDSYTEAFF,TGCGCCAGCAGCTTGGAGGACAGCTACACTGAAGCTTTCTTT
TRBJ2-7,.,TRBV28,.,CASSFRQTYEQYF,TGTGCCAGCAGTTTTCGACAGACCTACGAGCAGTACTTC
TRBJ1-1,.,TRBV5-1,TRBD1,CASSPLGTGIEAFF,TGCGCCAGCAGCCCACTAGGGACAGGGATTGAAGCTTTCTTT
TRBJ2-1,.,TRBV2,TRBD2,CASEGTSGRAGEQFF,TGTGCCAGCGAAGGGACTAGCGGGAGGGCCGGTGAGCAGTTCTTC
TRBJ1-1,.,TRBV12-3/TRBV12-4,.,CASSVDRNTEAFF,TGTGCCAGCAGTGTCGACAGGAACACTGAAGCTTTCTTT
TRBJ1-6,.,TRBV5-1,TRBD1,CASSPALTGQGESPLHF,TGCGCCAGCAGCCCCGCCTTGACGGGACAGGGGGAATCACCCCTCCACTTT
TRBJ2-3,.,TRBV18,.,CASSPQEGAGDTQYF,TGTGCCAGCTCACCCCAGGAGGGGGCTGGAGATACGCAGTATTTT
TRBJ2-5,.,TRBV21-1,.,CASSKSARTSGRGGTQYF,TGTGCCAGCAGCAAATCTGCTAGGACTAGCGGGAGGGGGGGGACCCAGTACTTC
TRBJ2-2,.,TRBV6-1,TRBD2,CASSEGGRALTGELFF,TGTGCCAGCAGTGAAGGCGGGAGGGCACTCACCGGGGAGCTGTTTTTT
TRBJ2-1,.,TRBV29-1,.,CSVGGVNEQFF,TGCAGCGTTGGGGGGGTCAATGAGCAGTTCTTC
TRBJ2-3,.,TRBV27,TRBD2,CASTKRAGVSTDTQYF,TGTGCCAGCACCAAGAGGGCGGGGGTTAGCACAGATACGCAGTATTTT
TRBJ1-2,.,TRBV10-3,.,CASQGQHNYGYTF,TGTGCCTCCCAGGGACAACACAACTATGGCTACACCTTC
TRBJ1-2,.,TRBV21-1,.,CASRNYRRGGYTF,TGTGCCAGTAGGAATTATAGGCGGGGTGGCTACACCTTC
TRBJ2-7,few,TRBV28,TRBD2,CAIRPASGKIHYEQYF,TGTGCCATCCGGCCCGCTAGCGGGAAAATTCACTACGAGCAGTACTTC
TRBJ1-1,.,TRBV5-6,TRBD1,CASSRWQGAAEAFF,TGTGCCAGCAGTCGTTGGCAGGGGGCGGCTGAAGCTTTCTTT
TRBJ2-7,.,TRBV5-4,.,CASSGSGTSYEQYF,TGTGCCAGCAGCGGCAGTGGCACCTCCTACGAGCAGTACTTC
TRBJ2-5,.,TRBV18,.,CASSPAGETQYF,TGTGCCAGCTCACCCGCCGGGGAGACCCAGTACTTC
TRBJ2-7,.,TRBV9,TRBD2,CASSVGAGASEQYF,TGTGCCAGCAGCGTTGGAGCGGGAGCGAGCGAGCAGTACTTC
TRBJ2-1,few,TRBV19,.,CASTSRGSYNEQFF,TGTGCCAGTACTTCTAGAGGATCCTACAATGAGCAGTTCTTC
TRBJ2-5,.,TRBV29-1,.,CSVVYSQETQYF,TGCAGCGTTGTTTACAGCCAAGAGACCCAGTACTTC
TRBJ2-7,.,TRBV10-3,TRBD2,CAITSGTSGDEQYF,TGTGCCATCACCTCCGGGACTAGCGGAGACGAGCAGTACTTC
TRBJ2-7,once,TRBV2,.,CASKESTGYGYEQYF,TGTGCCAGCAAAGAATCAACAGGGTACGGTTACGAGCAGTACTTC
TRBJ2-7,.,TRBV2,TRBD1,CASSDRGLSYEQYF,TGTGCCAGCAGTGACAGGGGGCTTTCCTACGAGCAGTACTTC
TRBJ2-1,.,TRBV21-1,.,CASSLSDGTRTYNEQFF,TGTGCCAGCAGCCTTTCTGATGGGACAAGAACCTACAATGAGCAGTTCTTC
TRBJ1-2,.,TRBV18,TRBD1,CASSPQGANYGYTF,TGTGCCAGCTCGCCACAGGGGGCTAACTATGGCTACACCTTC